One and the same sample provided the 20 T cell receptor beta chains below, sequenced in a study of STAT5B mutations in CD4+ large granular lymphocyte leukemia. The assay was immunoSEQ multiplex PCR, and TCRdb's table has in-frame clones only and misses some. The repertoire holds more than 30,000 clones, with more than 65% as singletons. Sequencing input: CD4+ T cells from blood buffy coats. Every receptor here comes from a human donor in good health.

This clone was counted once. The rearrangement joins TRBV2 to TRBJ2-1, with D unresolved. The germline CDR1 and CDR2 sequences are SNHLY and FYNNEI. V lost 6 bases to trimming and J lost 7 bases, with 4 bases between them. The CDR3 totals 10 residues. CDR3: CASSLNEQFF. CDR3 coding DNA: TGTGCCAGCAGCTTGAATGAGCAGTTCTTC.

The chain combines TRBV28 with TRBJ2-7; possible D gene TRBD1, 5 bases. V was cut by 2 bases and J by 3 bases, with 8 bases left in between. Germline CDR1 and CDR2: MDHEN and SYDVKM. The CDR3 runs to 13 residues. CDR3 protein: CASSLRGFYEQYF. The CDR3 bases are TGTGCCAGCAGTTTAAGGGGTTTCTACGAGCAGTACTTC.

The V call is TRBV5-4, the J call TRBJ2-3; 15 bases fit TRBD2. The CDR3 has 16 residues. Germline CDR1 SGHNT, CDR2 YYREEE (reference sequence). V trimming: 3 bases; J trimming: 5 bases; junction bases outside the gene matches: 4. The CDR3 DNA follows: TGTGCCAGCAGCTCGGAGGGACTAGCGGGGGGAGATACGCAGTATTTT. Its protein product is CASSSEGLAGGDTQYF.

The gene calls are TRBV18 and TRBJ2-5; 8 positions agree with TRBD2. V dropped 3 bases and J dropped 5; count of bases not matched to a gene: 5. In germline, CDR1 is KGHSH, CDR2 LQKENI. The CDR3 contains 14 residues. The CDR3 bases are TGTGCCAGCTCACCGGGGGTAGCGGGGGAGACCCAGTACTTC. Translating gives CASSPGVAGETQYF.

The V and J genes are TRBV7-3 and TRBJ2-3; D uncertain. The V gene lost 5 bases and the J gene lost 4 bases, with 13 bases spanning the gap. This CDR3 region has 14 residues. Germline V gene sequence: CDR1 SGHTA, CDR2 FQGTGA. The CDR3 region has the DNA TGTGCCAGCAGCCGGTATTTGGACCCAGATACGCAGTATTTT. Residues: CASSRYLDPDTQYF.

The V and J genes are TRBV27 and TRBJ2-7; no reliable D call. V was cut by 7 bases and J by 3 bases, with 19 bases left in between. The germline V gene encodes CDR1 MNHEY and CDR2 SMNVEV (reference sequence). The CDR3 spans 15 residues. The CDR3 sequence: CASTRWAGTNYEQYF. Written as DNA, the CDR3 is TGTGCCAGCACCCGGTGGGCAGGAACGAACTACGAGCAGTACTTC.

The V and J genes are TRBV28 and TRBJ2-1, with TRBD2 matching 11 bases. J was trimmed by 9 bases and V by 3 bases; bases with no gene match: 7. Germline V CDR1 and CDR2: MDHEN, SYDVKM. The CDR3 runs 15 residues. The CDR3 bases are TGTGCCAGCAGTTTGCGGGTAGCGGGAGGGAGTGAGCAGTTCTTC. It is translated as CASSLRVAGGSEQFF.

This chain joins TRBV9 and TRBJ1-1; TRBD1 might be the D (5 bases). CDR3 length equals 16 residues. Germline CDR1 and CDR2: SGDLS and YYNGEE. Trimming removed 0 bases at V and 3 bases at J, with 15 bases between. The DNA of the CDR3 is TGTGCCAGCAGCGTAGGGAGTGGGGGGTCGGACACTGAAGCTTTCTTT. Protein sequence: CASSVGSGGSDTEAFF. Full variable domain (missing parts from reference TRBV9 and TRBJ1-1): DSGVTQTPKHLITATGQRVTLRCSPRSGDLSVYWYQQSLDQGLQFLIQYYNGEERAKGNILERFSAQQFPDLHSELNLSSLELGDSALYFCASSVGSGGSDTEAFFGQGTRLTVV.

This rearrangement joins TRBV11-2 to TRBJ2-2, with D perhaps assigned TRBD1 or TRBD2 (5 bases each). Per germline, CDR1 SGHAT and CDR2 FQNNGV. The CDR3 consists of 14 residues. V shed 0 bases and J shed 8 bases, with 10 bases lying between them. CDR3 DNA sequence: TGTGCCAGCAGCTTAGATCGGGGCCGGGGGGAGCTGTTTTTT. Residues: CASSLDRGRGELFF. Supplemented by reference TRBV11-2 and TRBJ2-2, the full variable domain reads EAGVAQSPRYKIIEKRQSVAFWCNPISGHATLYWYQQILGQGPKLLIQFQNNGVVDDSQLPKDRFSAERLKGVDSTLKIQPAKLEDSAVYLCASSLDRGRGELFFGEGSRLTVL.

The V and J genes are TRBV5-6 and TRBJ2-6, with 12 bases aligning to TRBD1. Germline V gene sequence: CDR1 SGHDT, CDR2 YYEEEE. The ends lost 5 bases at V and 4 bases at J; junction bases unmatched: 7. The CDR3 runs to 17 residues. This chain's CDR3 is CASSRDRGLLGANVLTF. CDR3 in DNA: TGTGCCAGCAGTCGGGACAGGGGGCTGTTGGGGGCCAACGTCCTGACTTTC.

CDR3 region: CASSPNPLQSTNEKLFF. CDR3 DNA: TGTGCCAGCTCACCAAACCCCTTACAGTCAACTAATGAAAAACTGTTTTTT. This chain links TRBV18 with TRBJ1-4, with no clear D. The V and J ends lost 2 bases and 0 bases respectively, with 13 bases between them. In germline, CDR1 is KGHSH, CDR2 LQKENI. This CDR3 has 17 amino acids.

This clone has just a few counts. The V and J genes are TRBV11-2 and TRBJ1-5; D is ambiguous. V lost 2 bases, J lost 1 base, and 3 bases lay in between. In germline, CDR1 is SGHAT, CDR2 FQNNGV. The CDR3 consists of 13 residues. Here the CDR3 DNA reads TGTGCCAGCAGCTTAATCAGCAATCAGCCCCAGCATTTT. Translation gives CASSLISNQPQHF.

The rearrangement links TRBV5-6 to TRBJ2-5, with 7 bases that match TRBD1. This CDR3 is built from 14 residues. V was clipped by 4 bases and J by 9 bases; unmatched bases: 12. In germline, CDR1 is SGHDT, CDR2 YYEEEE. As DNA, the CDR3 is TGTGCCAGCAGCCCTATGGGACAGAGGTGGGCCCAGTACTTC. It is translated as CASSPMGQRWAQYF.

With respect to this clone: The same CDR3 arises from other DNA sequences in this sample as well. V gene TRBV6-5 combines with J gene TRBJ1-2; 8 positions agree with TRBD1. V was clipped by 5 bases and J by 8 bases; unmatched bases: 4. The CDR3 has 12 amino acids. Germline lookup yields CDR1 MNHEY and CDR2 SVGAGI. CDR3 in amino acids: CASSPGDRGYTF. The CDR3 nucleotides are TGTGCCAGCAGTCCAGGGGACAGGGGCTACACCTTC.

This chain connects TRBV7-9 to TRBJ2-1; 8 bases line up with TRBD2. This CDR3 has 16 amino acids. V was clipped by 2 bases and J by 3 bases; unmatched bases: 6. CDR1 and CDR2 (germline): SEHNR, FQNEAQ (reference sequence). In nucleotides, the CDR3 is TGTGCCAGCAGCTTAACCTCTAGCGGGTTCTACAATGAGCAGTTCTTC. Residues: CASSLTSSGFYNEQFF. The full variable domain, completed using reference TRBV7-9 and TRBJ2-1, is DTGVSQNPRHKITKRGQNVTFRCDPISEHNRLYWYRQTLGQGPEFLTYFQNEAQLEKSRLLSDRFSAERPKGSFSTLEIQRTEQGDSAMYLCASSLTSSGFYNEQFFGPGTRLTVL.

V usage is TRBV9 and J usage is TRBJ2-5; 10 bases line up with TRBD2. In germline, CDR1 is SGDLS, CDR2 YYNGEE. The J segment lost 3 bases and the V segment lost 0 bases, leaving 8 bases of the junction unmatched. The CDR3 sequence is 17 residues long. The chain's CDR3 is CASSVGLAGESKETQYF. DNA for the CDR3: TGTGCCAGCAGCGTAGGGCTAGCGGGAGAATCGAAAGAGACCCAGTACTTC.

This chain uses TRBV5-1 with TRBJ2-2, with TRBD2 as a possible D gene (6 bases). CDR1 and CDR2 from the germline V gene are SGHRS and YFSETQ. V was cut by 4 bases and J by 3 bases, with 13 bases left in between. The CDR3 runs 15 residues. CDR3 DNA: TGCGCCAGCAGCCCCGGGGGAGGTTACACCGGGGAGCTGTTTTTT. Its translation: CASSPGGGYTGELFF.

The genes are TRBV4-3 and TRBJ2-3, with D possibly being TRBD1 (5 bases). The CDR3 covers 14 residues. Germline CDR1 is LGHNA and CDR2 is YSLEER. V was trimmed by 1 base and J by 4 bases, leaving 9 bases between them. The DNA of the CDR3 is TGCGCCAGCAGCCAAGTTGTCAGGGCAGATACGCAGTATTTT. Translating gives CASSQVVRADTQYF.

This clone was seen a few times. The rearrangement joins TRBV29-1 to TRBJ1-3, with D unresolved. The length of the CDR3 is 12 residues. Germline V gene data show CDR1 as SQVTM and CDR2 as ANQGSEA. V dropped 0 bases and J dropped 6 bases, with 6 bases sitting between them. The CDR3 DNA reads as TGCAGCGTTGAAGACCCCCCAAACACCATATATTTT. Protein product: CSVEDPPNTIYF. The variable domain in full, with the rest retrieved from reference TRBV29-1 and TRBJ1-3, is SAVISQKPSRDICQRGTSLTIQCQVDSQVTMMFWYRQQPGQSLTLIATANQGSEATYESGFVIDKFPISRPNLTFSTLTVSNMSPEDSSIYLCSVEDPPNTIYFGEGSWLTVV.

The chain links TRBV30 to TRBJ2-7; unclear D gene. The CDR3 has 13 amino acids. V was cut by 2 bases and J by 2 bases, with 10 bases left in between. Germline V CDR1 and CDR2: GTSNPN, SVGIG (reference sequence). The CDR3 sequence is CAWSRARAYEQYF. CDR3 nucleotide sequence: TGTGCCTGGAGTCGGGCCAGAGCCTACGAGCAGTACTTC.